The 27 T cell receptor beta chains presented below share a single source sample, sequenced in a study of blood T cell repertoires in COVID-19. Here immunoSEQ multiplex PCR was the method, and the copy in TCRdb shows in-frame clones only, minus some. The repertoire holds 65,000 to 80,000 clones, with approximately 89% as singletons. The material sequenced was peripheral blood. Every receptor here comes from a human donor in a cohort sampled during active COVID-19.

The chain links TRBV27 to TRBJ2-7, with 8 bases aligning to TRBD1. This CDR3 has 14 amino acids. V was pared by 9 bases and J by 4 bases, with 11 bases of the junction left unmatched. Germline CDR1 MNHEY, CDR2 SMNVEV (reference sequence). Written as DNA, the CDR3 is TGTGCCAGTACTGGACAGGGCCAAAATTACGAGCAGTACTTC. This gives the protein CASTGQGQNYEQYF.

The genes are TRBV19 and TRBJ2-1, with 8 nucleotides matching TRBD2. J lost 3 bases, V lost 7 bases, and 5 bases had no gene match. This CDR3 region has 14 residues. Germline V gene lookup returns CDR1 LNHDA and CDR2 SQIVND (reference sequence). CDR3 nucleotide sequence: TGTGCCAGTAAGCCGAGCGGGGGCTACAATGAGCAGTTCTTC. Encoded protein: CASKPSGGYNEQFF.

V and J are TRBV4-2 and TRBJ1-2; 10 positions agree with TRBD1. CDR1 and CDR2 (germline): LGHNA, YNFKEQ. The CDR3 is 15 residues long. Trimming removed 1 base from V and 8 bases from J; junction bases left unmatched: 7. CDR3 coding DNA: TGTGCCAGCAGCCAAGCCGGGACAGGGGCTTGGGGCTACACCTTC. Translation gives CASSQAGTGAWGYTF.

J is TRBJ1-4 and V is TRBV10-2; a weak D match, TRBD1 (6 bases). Germline assignment: CDR1 WSHSY and CDR2 SAAADI. V lost 8 bases, J lost 8 bases, and 21 bases lay in between. The CDR3 extends over 15 amino acids. CDR3: CASRSAGAREEKLFF. DNA for the CDR3: TGCGCCAGCCGCTCTGCGGGGGCGAGGGAAGAAAAACTGTTTTTT.

The chain has TRBV6-5 and TRBJ1-1, with 7 bases fitting TRBD1. CDR1 and CDR2 (germline): MNHEY, SVGAGI. The CDR3 runs 14 residues. With 4 bases clipped from V and 6 bases from J, the junction kept 8 bases outside the gene matches. CDR3 sequence (DNA): TGTGCCAGCAGTTCCGGGACAGTTTTGTCTGAAGCTTTCTTT. Protein sequence: CASSSGTVLSEAFF.

V is TRBV7-2 and J is TRBJ2-4, with 7 positions matching TRBD1. The CDR3 is made up of 14 amino acids. Germline V gene data show CDR1 as SGHTA and CDR2 as FQGNSA. V trimming: 5 bases; J trimming: 7 bases; junction bases outside the gene matches: 8. The CDR3 spells CASSLSPTGNIQYF. CDR3 in DNA: TGTGCCAGCAGCCTTAGTCCGACAGGGAACATTCAGTACTTC. Full variable domain (remainder filled in from reference TRBV7-2 and TRBJ2-4): GAGVSQSPSNKVTEKGKDVELRCDPISGHTALYWYRQSLGQGLEFLIYFQGNSAPDKSGLPSDRFSAERTGGSVSTLTIQRTQQEDSAVYLCASSLSPTGNIQYFGAGTRLSVL.

This rearrangement joins TRBV5-5 to TRBJ2-1, with a possible D match to TRBD1 (6 bases). The CDR3 consists of 14 residues. Germline V gene data show CDR1 as SGHKS and CDR2 as YYEKEE (reference sequence). Trimming removed 3 bases at V and 8 bases at J, with 15 bases between. CDR3 amino acids: CASSSGQGRDEQFF. Written as DNA, the CDR3 is TGTGCCAGCAGCTCCGGCCAGGGGCGGGATGAGCAGTTCTTC.

V and J are TRBV2 and TRBJ1-2; maybe TRBD1 (5 bases). V lost 8 bases and J lost 2, with 12 bases in between. This CDR3 spans 13 amino acids. Per germline, CDR1 SNHLY and CDR2 FYNNEI. The CDR3, as DNA: TGTGCCAGCTCAGGGTTGGGCAACTATGGCTACACCTTC. Translation gives CASSGLGNYGYTF.

The CDR3 region has the DNA TGTGCCATCAGTGCCAACACAGATACGCAGTATTTT. Translation: CAISANTDTQYF. The V gene is TRBV10-3, the J gene TRBJ2-3, with D uncertain. V was clipped by 4 bases and J by 2 bases, with 4 bases between them. Germline CDR1 ENHRY, CDR2 SYGVKD. The CDR3 totals 12 residues.

The chain combines TRBV4-3 with TRBJ2-7; TRBD2 might be the D (5 bases). Per germline, CDR1 LGHNA and CDR2 YSLEER. CDR3 size: 11 residues. The V end was cut by 4 bases, the J end by 4 bases, with 5 bases between. CDR3: CASSRGYEQYF. The CDR3 DNA reads TGCGCCAGCAGCCGAGGGTACGAGCAGTACTTC.

The rearrangement uses TRBV5-1 and TRBJ2-3; no clear D. Germline loops: CDR1 SGHRS, CDR2 YFSETQ. With 4 bases removed from V and 4 bases from J, the gap between germline ends came to 13 bases. This CDR3 has 14 amino acids. CDR3 protein: CASSLLGLADTQYF. CDR3 bases: TGCGCCAGCAGCCTGCTTGGGCTGGCAGATACGCAGTATTTT.

The rearrangement uses TRBV19 and TRBJ2-5; unclear D gene. Trimming left V 1 base short and J 1 base short, with 7 bases between. Germline CDR1 reads LNHDA; CDR2 reads SQIVND (reference sequence). The CDR3 runs 14 residues. CDR3 nucleotide sequence: TGTGCCAGTAGTATAGGAGCGCTCCAAGAGACCCAGTACTTC. It codes for CASSIGALQETQYF.

The chain recombines TRBV5-1 with TRBJ2-7, with D perhaps matching TRBD1 (5 bases). Trimming pared 0 bases from V and 0 bases from J, leaving 13 bases between. Germline V CDR1 and CDR2: SGHRS, YFSETQ. The CDR3 is 16 residues long. CDR3 coding DNA: TGCGCCAGCAGCTTGGTTCCGACCGACAGCTCCTACGAGCAGTACTTC. Translating gives CASSLVPTDSSYEQYF.

The chain couples TRBV3-1 (or the pseudogene TRBV3-2) to TRBJ1-5, with 7 nucleotides matching TRBD1. The germline V gene has CDR1 LGHDT and CDR2 YNNKEL (reference sequence). The CDR3 extends over 14 amino acids. The ends lost 1 base at V and 7 bases at J; junction bases unmatched: 4. The chain's CDR3 is CASSQGQGGQPQHF. The CDR3 DNA follows: TGTGCCAGCAGCCAAGGACAGGGCGGCCAGCCCCAGCATTTT.

The chain has TRBV18 and TRBJ1-1; D may be TRBD1 (5 bases). The CDR3 has 13 amino acids. Germline lookup yields CDR1 KGHSH and CDR2 LQKENI. The ends were cut back, 6 bases at V and 11 bases at J, with 19 bases in the middle. CDR3 protein: CASSQDRQGWAFF. The CDR3 DNA is TGTGCCAGCTCCCAAGACCGGCAGGGCTGGGCTTTCTTT.

V usage is TRBV10-3 and J usage is TRBJ1-1, with 9 bases matching TRBD1. Unmatched junction bases numbered 12, after V lost 3 bases and J lost 7 bases. CDR3 length: 16 amino acids. Germline CDR1 reads ENHRY; CDR2 reads SYGVKD. CDR3 coding DNA: TGTGCCATCAGTGATAGGACAGGGGCTGGATCCCTTGAAGCTTTCTTT. Translation gives CAISDRTGAGSLEAFF.

This rearrangement joins TRBV5-1 to TRBJ1-6; 8 positions agree with TRBD1. The CDR3 covers 14 residues. Trimming removed 3 bases from V and 5 bases from J; junction bases left unmatched: 1. CDR1 and CDR2 from the germline V gene are SGHRS and YFSETQ. In DNA form, the CDR3 reads TGCGCCAGCAGCTGGACAGGGAATAATTCACCCCTCCACTTT. Encoded protein: CASSWTGNNSPLHF.

The chain links TRBV18 to TRBJ1-2; 8 bases line up with TRBD1. Germline V gene data show CDR1 as KGHSH and CDR2 as LQKENI. The CDR3 has 14 residues. The junction had 1 base not matched to a gene; V was cut back by 1 base and J by 3 bases. The CDR3 coding sequence is TGTGCCAGCTCACCACAGGACAGGGACTATGGCTACACCTTC. It translates to CASSPQDRDYGYTF.

This clone was recorded only once. The V and J genes are TRBV7-3 and TRBJ1-2; TRBD1 matches at 9 bases. The CDR3 covers 15 residues. The V gene's germline CDR1 is SGHTA and CDR2 FQGTGA. Germline trimming cut 2 bases from V and 3 bases from J; bases unmatched to any gene: 4. The CDR3 region has the DNA TGTGCCAGCAGCTTAGGGACAGGGAGGGACTATGGCTACACCTTC. Translation: CASSLGTGRDYGYTF.

J is TRBJ1-1 and V is TRBV30; 9 bases align to TRBD1. Germline trimming cut 5 bases from V and 10 bases from J; bases unmatched to any gene: 8. Germline V gene lookup returns CDR1 GTSNPN and CDR2 SVGIG (reference sequence). This CDR3 is 12 amino acids long. This CDR3 reads CAWGPQGAGAFF. In DNA, the CDR3 is TGTGCCTGGGGTCCACAGGGGGCCGGAGCTTTCTTT.

The V and J genes are TRBV3-1 (or the pseudogene TRBV3-2) and TRBJ2-3; a weak D match, TRBD2 (6 bases). The V gene lost 3 bases and the J gene lost 0 bases, with 13 bases spanning the gap. CDR3 length: 16 residues. From germline, CDR1 is LGHDT and CDR2 YNNKEL (reference sequence). The CDR3 DNA follows: TGTGCCAGCAGCCAGGATCTAGCGCTTAGCACAGATACGCAGTATTTT. Protein product: CASSQDLALSTDTQYF.

The chain joins TRBV7-2 to TRBJ1-2; TRBD1 might be the D (6 bases). The germline V gene has CDR1 SGHTA and CDR2 FQGNSA. The V end was cut by 2 bases, the J end by 2 bases, with 12 bases between. The CDR3 length is 15 residues. The CDR3 spells CASSLFTGSNYGYTF. The CDR3 DNA reads TGTGCCAGCAGCTTATTTACAGGGTCCAACTATGGCTACACCTTC.

This chain uses TRBV12-3 or TRBV12-4 with TRBJ2-7; unclear D gene. V was pared by 5 bases and J by 0 bases, with 5 bases between. The CDR3 contains 12 residues. CDR3 DNA: TGTGCCAGCAGTCCGAGCTCCTACGAGCAGTACTTC. This codes for CASSPSSYEQYF.

The chain couples TRBV5-4 to TRBJ1-2; D is perhaps TRBD1 (6 bases). V shed 1 base and J shed 5 bases, with 15 bases lying between them. The germline V gene has CDR1 SGHNT and CDR2 YYREEE (reference sequence). The CDR3 loop spans 15 amino acids. The CDR3, as DNA: TGTGCCAGCAGCTTGACGACAGGCCAACATTATGGCTACACCTTC. Translation gives CASSLTTGQHYGYTF.

The chain is built from TRBV5-5 and TRBJ2-3; D not certain. The CDR3 is made up of 11 amino acids. V lost 4 bases and J lost 3, with 3 bases in between. Germline CDR1 is SGHKS and CDR2 is YYEKEE (reference sequence). Here the CDR3 DNA reads TGTGCCAGCAGCCTTACAGATACGCAGTATTTT. This sequence encodes CASSLTDTQYF.

The gene calls are TRBV6-5 and TRBJ1-6; maybe TRBD1 (6 bases). The germline V gene encodes CDR1 MNHEY and CDR2 SVGAGI. The ends were cut back, 2 bases at V and 15 bases at J, with 8 bases in the middle. The CDR3 spans 11 residues. The CDR3 sequence is CASSYGGVLHF. In DNA form, the CDR3 reads TGTGCCAGCAGTTACGGGGGCGTCCTCCACTTT.

The rearrangement uses TRBV6-6 and TRBJ1-5; tentative D call: TRBD1 (5 bases). The CDR3 length is 12 residues. Deletions cut 6 bases from V and 7 bases from J, with 10 bases between. Germline V CDR1 and CDR2: MNHNY, SVGAGI (reference sequence). Here the CDR3 reads CASSQGQQPQHF. The CDR3 DNA sequence: TGTGCCAGCAGCCAGGGTCAGCAGCCCCAGCATTTT.